This is a list of T cell receptor beta chains from one sample in a study of CXCR3-negative and CXCR3-positive naive CD8 T cells. Reanalyzing the 5' RACE reads, TCRdb keeps one entry per CDR3 protein, without DNA. With about 89,000 distinct CDR3 sequences in the sample, the ten largest clones hold approximately 0.53%. The material sequenced was naive CXCR3+ CD8+ T cells from blood. Receptors were obtained from a human donor in good health. Some clones in this sample may be carry-over from other donors' samples. Each CDR3 is given with its conserved first and last residue.

v_call	j_call	cdr3_aa
TRBV9	TRBJ2-3	CASSDTSGTDTQYF
TRBV3-1	TRBJ1-6	CASSQEVGTGDSPLHF
TRBV5-1	TRBJ2-3	CASKGGSSTDTQYF
TRBV28	TRBJ2-7	CASTTLRDRYEQYF
TRBV4-3	TRBJ2-3	CASGQGIGTDTQYF
TRBV13	TRBJ2-7	CASSSGVLVGYEQYF
TRBV12-3/TRBV12-4	TRBJ2-1	CASSLYRLAGVDNEQFF
TRBV7-6	TRBJ2-3	CASSSSGGGTDTQYF
TRBV6-1	TRBJ2-5	CASSDWTGAAETQYF
TRBV28	TRBJ2-1	CASTGSTYNEQFF
TRBV29-1	TRBJ1-3	CSVEDGGDRGSYF
TRBV6-2/TRBV6-3	TRBJ2-5	CASSYTLLYQETQYF
TRBV7-9	TRBJ1-1	CASRQPGQTNTEAFF
TRBV12-3/TRBV12-4	TRBJ2-3	CASGGSTWNPPDTQYF
TRBV5-1	TRBJ1-1	CASSTGDRGLNTEAFF
TRBV27	TRBJ2-5	CASSLLGGETQYF
TRBV28	TRBJ2-1	CASKLEQDDEQFF
TRBV5-1	TRBJ1-1	CASHDGGEGTEAFF
TRBV25-1	TRBJ2-1	CASRGEGTSVYNEQFF
TRBV25-1	TRBJ1-2	CASSATENYGYTF
TRBV6-5	TRBJ2-3	CASSYGGDRDPTDTQYF
TRBV27	TRBJ1-2	CASSFSAGSNDRYTF
TRBV5-1	TRBJ2-7	CASSDLNEQYF
TRBV7-6	TRBJ2-5	CASSFLQETQYF
TRBV12-3/TRBV12-4	TRBJ2-5	CASSPVQGSWETQYF
TRBV7-9	TRBJ2-3	CASTLTDTQYF
TRBV6-2/TRBV6-3	TRBJ2-5	CASSGVFWETQYF
TRBV21-1	TRBJ2-1	CASSKAGGDNEQFF
TRBV5-1	TRBJ1-1	CASSLRGGNTEAFF
TRBV28	TRBJ2-3	CASGGQGFSTDTQYF
TRBV28	TRBJ1-2	CASRQGLGAKVDTF
TRBV12-3/TRBV12-4	TRBJ2-5	CASSLVNSQETQYF